This T cell receptor (beta chain) was sequenced for a study of T cells in localized non-small cell lung cancer. Repertoires were generated with immunoSEQ multiplex PCR, while TCRdb's copy carries only in-frame clones and drops some. The table records 50,000 to 70,000 clones, 90% to 95% of them present only once. Sequenced material: peripheral blood, taken before any cancer treatment. This clonotype was obtained from a man aged 40-75 years with stage I lung adenocarcinoma.

DNA of the CDR3: TGTGCCAGCAGTTCCATTACGGGGGGCTCTGAAGCTTTCTTT. This sequence encodes CASSSITGGSEAFF. This sequence joins TRBV6-5 and TRBJ1-1; perhaps TRBD1 as D (6 bases). This CDR3 region has 14 residues. CDR1 is MNHEY, CDR2 SVGAGI, per germline. The V end lost 4 bases, the J end lost 6 bases, and 15 bases lay between the germline ends.